The TCR beta chain described here comes from a study of T cell responses to AZD1222 COVID-19 vaccine. Study-wide results and limits: When two AZD1222 doses had been given, Spike-specific TCR breadth and depth rose.

CDR3 size: 14 residues. The trim removed 4 bases at V and 1 base at J, leaving 2 bases unmatched. In germline, CDR1 is SGHTA, CDR2 FQGNSA. A remark on this clone: Antigen unknown.

TCRdb's table, derived via immunoSEQ multiplex PCR, lists solely in-frame clones and lacks some. The profile shows some 200,000 clones, about 94% of them singletons. The receptor comes from an adult who received the MenACWY meningococcal vaccine as a control. V and J are TRBV7-2 and TRBJ1-1; 8 nucleotides align to TRBD1. Sequencing was performed on peripheral blood, taken 28 days after the second dose of the MenACWY control vaccine. The CDR3 coding sequence is TGTGCCAGCAGCTCGGACAGGGCGAACACTGAAGCTTTCTTT. This codes for CASSSDRANTEAFF.